Sequencing of this T cell receptor (beta chain) was carried out in a study of cytomegalovirus exposure and HLA in healthy donors. Study-wide points: Differences between HLA loci emerged in a later analysis of TCR association rates, with DRB1 most and HLA-C fewest. In a later analysis, donors in an Asian-associated ancestry cluster reportedly had fewer N-insertions in productive TCRs than the cohort mean. Rare sequences made up most TCRs, while some public TCRs were found in many donors.

Notes on this clone: What it binds is unknown.

With 60 Vbeta and 13 Jbeta primers, the PCR was carried out. Sequenced by immunoSEQ multiplex PCR; TCRdb stores in-frame clones only, minus some. Of 150,000 to 200,000 clones detected, 80% to 85% appear once; the ten largest clones hold 4.1%. Each of the donors was a healthy bone marrow donor. This CDR3 comprises 13 residues. The trim removed 5 bases at V and 0 bases at J, leaving 2 bases unmatched. CDR1 SGHNT and CDR2 YYREEE come from the germline V gene (reference sequence). The source is a man aged 45-65 years in good health and CMV-seropositive. The specimen was PBMCs. The J gene is TRBJ2-7, the V gene TRBV5-4; TRBD2 matches at 7 bases. CDR3: CASRAGTSYEQYF. The CDR3 nucleotides are TGTGCCAGCAGAGCGGGGACCTCCTACGAGCAGTACTTC.